The following is a TCR beta chain sequence with its context. Its antigen remains unidentified. The data originate from a study of T cell responses to AZD1222 COVID-19 vaccine. Assay used: immunoSEQ multiplex PCR; TCRdb lists only in-frame clones, some missing. The sample lists about 120,000 clones; roughly 91% were seen once. V dropped 3 bases and J dropped 10 bases, with 10 bases sitting between them. The CDR3 sequence is 11 residues long. Study observations and caveats: The donors showed a predominance of white British ancestry and of females, with possible underestimation of clonal diversity. After two AZD1222 doses, spike-specific TCR breadth and depth rose versus day 0.

The chain carries TRBV12-3 or TRBV12-4 and TRBJ2-7; D uncertain. The sample was peripheral blood, taken on day 0 of MenACWY control vaccination. The TCR was taken from an adult in good health. The CDR3 sequence is CASSLGNSQYF. CDR3 bases: TGTGCCAGCAGTTTGGGCAATTCCCAGTACTTC.